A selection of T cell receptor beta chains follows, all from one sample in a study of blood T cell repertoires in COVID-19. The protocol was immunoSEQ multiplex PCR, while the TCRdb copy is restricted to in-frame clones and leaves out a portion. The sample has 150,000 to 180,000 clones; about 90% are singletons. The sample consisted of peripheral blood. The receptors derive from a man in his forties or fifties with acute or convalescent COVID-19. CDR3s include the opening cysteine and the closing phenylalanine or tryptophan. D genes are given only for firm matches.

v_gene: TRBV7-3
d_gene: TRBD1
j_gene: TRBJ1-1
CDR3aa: CASRARGLGTEAFF

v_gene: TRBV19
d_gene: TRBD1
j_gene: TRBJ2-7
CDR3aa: CASSWTGFSYEQYF

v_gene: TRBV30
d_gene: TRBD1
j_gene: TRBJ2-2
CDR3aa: CAWSPGGANTGELFF

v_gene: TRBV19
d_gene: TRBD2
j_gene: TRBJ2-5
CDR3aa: CASSRTSGRGDARETQYF

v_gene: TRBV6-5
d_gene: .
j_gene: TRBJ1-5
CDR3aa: CASTGGFGQPQHF

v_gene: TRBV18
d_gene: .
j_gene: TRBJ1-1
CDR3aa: CASSLGSDTEAFF

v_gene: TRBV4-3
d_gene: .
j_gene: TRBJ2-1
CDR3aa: CASSQALLNEQFF

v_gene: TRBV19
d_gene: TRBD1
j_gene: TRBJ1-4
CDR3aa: CASRRDRANEKLFF

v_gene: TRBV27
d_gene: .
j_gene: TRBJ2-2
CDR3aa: CASSLWSNTGELFF

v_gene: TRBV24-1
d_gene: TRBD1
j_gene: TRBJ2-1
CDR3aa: CATRRGNEQFF

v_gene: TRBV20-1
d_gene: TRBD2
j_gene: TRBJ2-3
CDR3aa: CSASKTSGRVFGTDTQYF

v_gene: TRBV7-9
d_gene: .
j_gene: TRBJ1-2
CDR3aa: CASSLAAGFGYGYTF

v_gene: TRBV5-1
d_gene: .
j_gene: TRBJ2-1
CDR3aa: CASSLGGLISYNEQFF

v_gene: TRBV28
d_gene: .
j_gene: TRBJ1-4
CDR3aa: CASSFRPLVGEKLFF

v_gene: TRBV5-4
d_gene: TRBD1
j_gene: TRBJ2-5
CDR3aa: CASSRRDRGGETQYF

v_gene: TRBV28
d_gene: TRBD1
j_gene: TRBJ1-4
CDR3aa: CASSKTGGEYTNEKLFF

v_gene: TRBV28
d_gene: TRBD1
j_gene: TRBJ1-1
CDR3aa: CASSFLLGTGLGLNTEAFF

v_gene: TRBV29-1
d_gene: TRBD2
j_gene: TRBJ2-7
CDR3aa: CSVEGTSGGYEQYF

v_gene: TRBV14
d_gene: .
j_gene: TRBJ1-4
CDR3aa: CASSQLTPGGKLFF

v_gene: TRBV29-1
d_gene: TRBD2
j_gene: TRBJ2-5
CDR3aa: CSAKTSGGPGETQYF

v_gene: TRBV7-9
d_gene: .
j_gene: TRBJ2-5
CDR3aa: CASSARGWQETQYF

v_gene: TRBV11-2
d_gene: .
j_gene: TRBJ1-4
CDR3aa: CASSLVGRELFF

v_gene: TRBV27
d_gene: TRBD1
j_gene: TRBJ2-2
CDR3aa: CASTKSGTGTGGLFF

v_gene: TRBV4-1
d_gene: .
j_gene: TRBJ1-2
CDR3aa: CASSGPGGSYGYTF

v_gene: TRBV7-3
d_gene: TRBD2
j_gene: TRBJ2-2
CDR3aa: CASSPAGGSGELFF

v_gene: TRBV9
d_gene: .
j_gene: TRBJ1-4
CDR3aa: CASSVAPTLDEKLFF

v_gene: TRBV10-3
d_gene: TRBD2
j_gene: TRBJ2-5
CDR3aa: CAISERTSGSETQYF

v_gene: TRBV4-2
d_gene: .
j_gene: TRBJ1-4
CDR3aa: CASSQERVDEKLFF

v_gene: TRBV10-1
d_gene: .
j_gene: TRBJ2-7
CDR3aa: CASSDGGVPYEQYF

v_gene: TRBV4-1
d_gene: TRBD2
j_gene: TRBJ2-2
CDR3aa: CASRLGLAPTGELFF

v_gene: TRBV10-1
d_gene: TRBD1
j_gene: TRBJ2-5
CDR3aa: CASSSGTANQETQYF

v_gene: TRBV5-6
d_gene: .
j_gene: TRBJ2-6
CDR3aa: CASTTVSSGANVLTF

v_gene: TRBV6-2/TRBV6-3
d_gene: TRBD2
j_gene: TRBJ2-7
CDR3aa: CASSYSASGTRRPYEQYF

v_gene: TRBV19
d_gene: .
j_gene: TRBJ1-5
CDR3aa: CASTPRGMGDNQPQHF

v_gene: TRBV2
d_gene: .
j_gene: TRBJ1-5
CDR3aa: CASSEGPTGYGNQPQHF

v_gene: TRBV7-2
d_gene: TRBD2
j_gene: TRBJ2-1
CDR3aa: CASSFRREVYNEQFF

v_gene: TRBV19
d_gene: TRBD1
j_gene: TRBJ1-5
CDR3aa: CASTATGGSNQPQHF

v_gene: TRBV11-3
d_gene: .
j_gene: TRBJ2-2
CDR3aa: CASSPPGGELFF

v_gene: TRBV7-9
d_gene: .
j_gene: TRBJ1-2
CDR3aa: CASSLSLQEEVYGYTF

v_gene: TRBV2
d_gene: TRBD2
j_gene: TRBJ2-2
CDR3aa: CASSGGLAGAGGTGELFF

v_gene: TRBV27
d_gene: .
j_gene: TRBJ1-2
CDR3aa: CASTPHQGNYGYTF

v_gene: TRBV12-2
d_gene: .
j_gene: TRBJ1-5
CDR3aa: CASRLDRGGNQPQHF

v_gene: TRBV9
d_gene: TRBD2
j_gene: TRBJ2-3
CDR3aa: CASSTPGTSGIEIDTQYF

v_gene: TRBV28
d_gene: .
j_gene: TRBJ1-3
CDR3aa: CASTSRRSTIYF

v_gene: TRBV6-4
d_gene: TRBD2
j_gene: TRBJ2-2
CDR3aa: CASRTSGATGELFF

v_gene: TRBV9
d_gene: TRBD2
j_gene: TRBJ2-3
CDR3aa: CASSATSVRTDTQYF

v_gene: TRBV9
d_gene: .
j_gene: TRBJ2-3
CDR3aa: CASSVLESTQYF

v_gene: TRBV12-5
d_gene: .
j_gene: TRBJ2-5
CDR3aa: CASGLTPDGGNILEETQYF

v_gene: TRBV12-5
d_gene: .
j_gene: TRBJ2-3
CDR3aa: CASAIGAVGTDTQYF

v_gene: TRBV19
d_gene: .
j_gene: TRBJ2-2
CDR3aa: CASSIASRSGELFF

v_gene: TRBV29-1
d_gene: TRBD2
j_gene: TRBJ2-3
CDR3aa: CSGGFGTSNTDTQYF

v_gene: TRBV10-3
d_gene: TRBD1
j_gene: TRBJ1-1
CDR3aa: CAISGTGRTEAFF

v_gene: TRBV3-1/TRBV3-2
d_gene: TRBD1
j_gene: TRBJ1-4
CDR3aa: CASSQRGTGPNEKLFF

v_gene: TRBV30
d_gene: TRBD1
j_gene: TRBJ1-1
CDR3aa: CAWSVGTGGTEAFF

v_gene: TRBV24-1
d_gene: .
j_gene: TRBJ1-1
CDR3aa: CATSDLNQGPAFF

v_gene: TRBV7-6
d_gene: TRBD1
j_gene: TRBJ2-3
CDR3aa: CASTKGQGTDTQYF

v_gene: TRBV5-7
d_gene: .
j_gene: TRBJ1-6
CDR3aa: CASSLAWTANSPLHF

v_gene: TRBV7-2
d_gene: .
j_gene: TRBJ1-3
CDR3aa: CASSSDSSRNTIYF

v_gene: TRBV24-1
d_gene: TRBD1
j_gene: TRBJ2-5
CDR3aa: CATSDSTGVRETQYF